This TCR beta chain was sequenced in a study of shared clonotypes between healthy human individuals. This table comes from immunoSEQ multiplex PCR, and its TCRdb copy is limited to in-frame clones, with some not included. The sample contains about 2,500,000 clones, roughly nine tenths of which appear only once. Concerning this clone itself: The antigen is undetermined. This CDR3 is also generated by other DNA sequences in the sample.

Study conclusions and caveats: Incompleteness in sorted-subset sequencing, despite large depth, was shown by rarefaction.

In germline, CDR1 is SEHNR, CDR2 FQNEAQ (reference sequence). This CDR3 is built from 13 residues. With 1 base removed from V and 4 bases from J, the gap between germline ends came to 8 bases. The clonotype originates from a man between 18 and 29 years old in good health. V is TRBV7-9 and J is TRBJ2-7; D remains ambiguous. The sample comprised naive CD4+ T cells sorted from blood. Described subset: CD45RA+ positively selected. CDR3 in DNA: TGTGCCAGCAGCTTAGTTTGGTCTTACGAGCAGTACTTC. This translates into CASSLVWSYEQYF.